These 20 T cell receptor beta chains were sequenced from one sample in a study of blood T cell repertoires in COVID-19. Some clones are missing from TCRdb's copy, which holds only in-frame ones; the method was immunoSEQ multiplex PCR. The sample comprises 150,000 to 200,000 clones, 70% to 90% of which are singletons, and less than 3% rests with the top ten. Sequences were obtained from peripheral blood. The receptors originated from a woman older than 75 with COVID-19, enrolled during active disease.

The CDR3 protein is CASSSLGTLSGNTIYF. The CDR3, as DNA: TGTGCCAGCTCATCGCTCGGGACTTTATCTGGAAACACCATATATTTT. This sequence joins TRBV18 and TRBJ1-3; possible D gene TRBD1, 5 bases. The CDR3 length is 16 residues. From germline, CDR1 is KGHSH and CDR2 LQKENI. V lost 5 bases to trimming and J lost 1 base, with 15 bases between them.

J is TRBJ2-5 and V is TRBV5-1; TRBD1 is a possible D gene (6 bases). V was pared by 4 bases and J by 2 bases, with 15 bases between. The CDR3 runs to 15 residues. Germline V gene lookup returns CDR1 SGHRS and CDR2 YFSETQ. Here the CDR3 reads CASSTQGSRQETQYF. CDR3 nucleotide sequence: TGCGCCAGCAGCACCCAGGGGAGCAGACAAGAGACCCAGTACTTC.

This chain uses TRBV5-1 with TRBJ2-1; 7 bases map to TRBD2. The CDR3 spans 13 residues. Germline V gives CDR1 SGHRS, CDR2 YFSETQ. V lost 0 bases, J lost 15 bases, and 9 bases stayed unmatched. The CDR3: CASSLVPRESLFF. The CDR3 nucleotides read TGCGCCAGCAGCTTGGTACCGCGGGAGAGTTTGTTCTTC.

V gene TRBV5-4 combines with J gene TRBJ1-1; tentative D call: TRBD1 (5 bases). This CDR3 is 14 amino acids long. Germline assignment: CDR1 SGHNT and CDR2 YYREEE (reference sequence). Trimming took off 4 bases at V and 3 bases at J, with 13 bases between the two ends. The CDR3 region has the DNA TGTGCCAGCAGCCGTCAGGGTGTAGACACTGAAGCTTTCTTT. Protein: CASSRQGVDTEAFF.

The CDR3 DNA follows: TGTGCCAGCAGAACCCCGGGTGGGAACAGGGCGGAGCAGTTCTTC. It codes for CASRTPGGNRAEQFF. This chain links TRBV6-5 with TRBJ2-1; D possibly corresponds to TRBD1 (6 bases). Trimming took off 6 bases at V and 10 bases at J, with 22 bases between the two ends. Germline CDR1 is MNHEY and CDR2 is SVGAGI. The CDR3 extends over 15 amino acids.

The chain recombines TRBV19 with TRBJ2-7; weak D call: TRBD2 (5 bases). V lost 5 bases to trimming and J lost 2 bases, with 10 bases between them. The germline V gene encodes CDR1 LNHDA and CDR2 SQIVND (reference sequence). The CDR3 totals 13 residues. The CDR3 is CASSPTGTYEQYF. The CDR3 region has the DNA TGTGCCAGTAGTCCCACCGGGACCTACGAGCAGTACTTC.

The gene calls are TRBV3-1 (or the pseudogene TRBV3-2) and TRBJ2-2, with 7 bases fitting TRBD2. CDR1 LGHDT and CDR2 YNNKEL come from the germline V gene (reference sequence). The junction had 10 bases not matched to a gene; V was cut back by 4 bases and J by 2 bases. The CDR3 runs to 17 residues. In DNA form, the CDR3 reads TGTGCCAGCAGCCTACGCATAAGCGGGACCAACACCGGGGAGCTGTTTTTT. Its translation is CASSLRISGTNTGELFF.

V and J are TRBV28 and TRBJ2-6; 8 bases match TRBD2. V gave up 8 bases and J gave up 4 bases; unmatched junction bases: 10. The germline V gene has CDR1 MDHEN and CDR2 SYDVKM. This CDR3 is 16 amino acids long. The CDR3 region is CASYRGGSGGANVLTF. The CDR3 nucleotides read TGTGCCAGCTATCGGGGGGGCTCTGGAGGGGCCAACGTCCTGACTTTC.

This clone occurred a few times. The same CDR3 is also encoded by other DNA sequences in this sample. As DNA, the CDR3 is TGTGCCAGTAGTACTAGCGGGAGGGAGACCCAGTACTTC. It codes for CASSTSGRETQYF. The J gene is TRBJ2-5, the V gene TRBV19, with TRBD2 matching over 11 bases. The CDR3 runs 13 residues. CDR1 and CDR2 (germline): LNHDA, SQIVND (reference sequence). V gave up 4 bases and J gave up 5 bases; unmatched junction bases: 0.

The rearrangement joins TRBV28 to TRBJ2-7; TRBD2 matches 7 bases. Germline V gene data show CDR1 as MDHEN and CDR2 as SYDVKM. This CDR3 is 14 amino acids long. Trimming removed 5 bases from V and 2 bases from J; junction bases left unmatched: 6. This CDR3 is CASSNGGGPYEQYF. CDR3 coding DNA: TGTGCCAGCAGTAACGGCGGGGGACCCTACGAGCAGTACTTC. Combining the CDR3 with reference TRBV28 and TRBJ2-7 gives the whole variable domain DVKVTQSSRYLVKRTGEKVFLECVQDMDHENMFWYRQDPGLGLRLIYFSYDVKMKEKGDIPEGYSVSREKKERFSLILESASTNQTSMYLCASSNGGGPYEQYFGPGTRLTVT.

This clone occurred a few times. The chain links TRBV6-1 to TRBJ1-1, with D maybe TRBD1 (6 bases). CDR1 and CDR2 (germline): MNHNS, SASEGT. The CDR3 sequence is 12 residues long. Trimming left V 1 base short and J 10 bases short, with 10 bases between. The CDR3, as DNA: TGTGCCAGCAGTGAAGTGCAGGGGTTAGCTTTCTTT. It specifies CASSEVQGLAFF.

The sample holds a few counts of this clone. J is TRBJ1-2 and V is TRBV19, with 9 positions matching TRBD1. This CDR3 spans 15 amino acids. V gave up 7 bases and J gave up 4 bases; unmatched junction bases: 10. Germline CDR1 and CDR2: LNHDA and SQIVND (reference sequence). The CDR3 here is CASTDWTGESYGYTF. The CDR3 nucleotides read TGTGCCAGTACCGATTGGACAGGGGAGAGCTATGGCTACACCTTC.

The J gene is TRBJ2-7, the V gene TRBV28, with D possibly being TRBD2 (5 bases). Germline V lookup: CDR1 MDHEN, CDR2 SYDVKM. Deletions cut 3 bases from V and 0 bases from J, with 9 bases between. CDR3 length: 14 residues. CDR3 in amino acids: CASSFPGSSYEQYF. The CDR3 nucleotides read TGTGCCAGCAGTTTTCCGGGGAGCTCCTACGAGCAGTACTTC.

V is TRBV9 and J is TRBJ2-1; D might be TRBD1 (6 bases). The CDR3 runs to 17 residues. The germline V gene has CDR1 SGDLS and CDR2 YYNGEE. Deletions cut 1 base from V and 0 bases from J, with 14 bases between. The CDR3 here is CASSVLPTGPSYNEQFF. The CDR3 nucleotides are TGTGCCAGCAGCGTACTCCCTACAGGGCCCTCCTACAATGAGCAGTTCTTC.

The rearrangement links TRBV5-4 to TRBJ2-7; D possibly corresponds to TRBD2 (7 bases). Germline values: CDR1 SGHNT, CDR2 YYREEE (reference sequence). The CDR3 is made up of 14 amino acids. Trimming removed 2 bases at V and 2 bases at J, with 11 bases between. For the CDR3, the DNA is TGTGCCAGCAGCTTAGGGGGGGCTGCCTACGAGCAGTACTTC. As protein: CASSLGGAAYEQYF.

The V call is TRBV28, the J call TRBJ2-7, with D possibly being TRBD2 (7 bases). The CDR3 loop spans 15 amino acids. Germline V CDR1 and CDR2: MDHEN, SYDVKM. The ends were cut back, 4 bases at V and 1 base at J, with 14 bases in the middle. CDR3 region: CASSSPGGKSYEQYF. Written as DNA, the CDR3 is TGTGCCAGCAGTTCCCCGGGGGGCAAGTCCTACGAGCAGTACTTC.

The V gene is TRBV25-1, the J gene TRBJ1-3, with 7 bases that match TRBD1. CDR1 and CDR2 (germline): MGHDK, SYGVNS. Germline trimming cut 0 bases from V and 8 bases from J; bases unmatched to any gene: 13. CDR3 length: 17 amino acids. The chain's CDR3 is CASSEYWGTAARDTIYF. The CDR3 nucleotides are TGTGCCAGCAGTGAATATTGGGGGACAGCGGCTAGGGACACCATATATTTT.

The chain is built from TRBV3-1 (or the pseudogene TRBV3-2) and TRBJ2-7, with 8 bases lining up with TRBD2. Germline loops: CDR1 LGHDT, CDR2 YNNKEL (reference sequence). The V gene end was trimmed by 4 bases and the J gene end by 1 base; junction bases not matched to a gene: 12. CDR3 length: 17 amino acids. The CDR3 nucleotides are TGTGCCAGCAGCCGGGCTCGACTAAGCGGGAGTTCCTACGAGCAGTACTTC. As protein: CASSRARLSGSSYEQYF.

V usage is TRBV11-1 and J usage is TRBJ1-6; the match to TRBD1 covers 8 bases. The germline gives CDR1 SGHAT, CDR2 FQDESV (reference sequence). Germline trimming cut 5 bases from V and 9 bases from J; bases unmatched to any gene: 6. The CDR3 sequence is 14 residues long. The CDR3 protein is CASSPGGYRSPLHF. The CDR3 DNA follows: TGTGCCAGCAGCCCAGGGGGCTATCGTTCACCCCTCCACTTT.

The rearrangement uses TRBV19 and TRBJ1-1; D uncertain. V was clipped by 3 bases and J by 2 bases, with 10 bases between them. The germline V gene encodes CDR1 LNHDA and CDR2 SQIVND (reference sequence). The CDR3 is 14 amino acids. The DNA for the CDR3 is TGTGCCAGTAGTATTCATACAGATAACACTGAAGCTTTCTTT. Translating gives CASSIHTDNTEAFF.